The 12 T cell receptor beta chains given below trace back to one sample, sequenced in a study of radiotherapy plus CTLA-4 blockade in lung cancer. Measured with immunoSEQ multiplex PCR; TCRdb has only the in-frame clones, and not every one. The repertoire holds approximately 50,000 clones, with roughly two thirds as singletons. This sample comprised peripheral blood, obtained from a patient treated with radiotherapy plus ipilimumab. These receptors were collected from a human donor with non-small cell lung cancer who had a complete response to radiotherapy plus ipilimumab.

The V gene is TRBV19, the J gene TRBJ1-2; possible D gene TRBD1, 5 bases. Germline-derived CDR1 and CDR2 are LNHDA and SQIVND (reference sequence). V was pared by 8 bases and J by 2 bases, with 12 bases between. This CDR3 is 13 amino acids long. CDR3 nucleotide sequence: TGTGCCAGTGGGTACAGGATCAACTATGGCTACACCTTC. Translation gives CASGYRINYGYTF.

This chain links TRBV11-2 with TRBJ2-1; no clear D gene. The CDR3 spans 16 residues. Trimming shortened V by 1 base and J by 6 bases, and 16 bases separated the two germline ends. The germline CDR1 and CDR2 sequences are SGHAT and FQNNGV. CDR3 coding DNA: TGTGCCAGCAGCTTAGGAAACCACCGAGGTTCCAATGAGCAGTTCTTC. This encodes CASSLGNHRGSNEQFF.

This clone was counted once. The chain links TRBV18 to TRBJ1-6, with a weak D call TRBD1 (6 bases). The V end lost 3 bases, the J end lost 11 bases, and 17 bases lay between the germline ends. The CDR3 extends over 15 amino acids. CDR1 and CDR2 (germline): KGHSH, LQKENI. DNA for the CDR3: TGTGCCAGCTCACCCCAGGACAGCGAAGGAGCACCCCTCCACTTT. As protein: CASSPQDSEGAPLHF.

V and J are TRBV30 and TRBJ2-1, with D unresolved. Trimming stripped 3 bases from V and 16 bases from J, with 16 bases between. In germline, CDR1 is GTSNPN, CDR2 SVGIG (reference sequence). This CDR3 contains 11 residues. DNA for the CDR3: TGTGCCTGGAGCTTGGCAGAACCCCCCTTCTTC. Protein sequence: CAWSLAEPPFF.

The chain combines TRBV6-5 with TRBJ2-7; no firm D call. CDR1 is MNHEY, CDR2 SVGAGI, per germline. This CDR3 region has 14 residues. The V and J ends lost 2 bases and 0 bases respectively, with 8 bases between them. CDR3 sequence (DNA): TGTGCCAGCAGTTACGAGCCCAACTCCTACGAGCAGTACTTC. Protein product: CASSYEPNSYEQYF.

The V call is TRBV19, the J call TRBJ1-5; 8 positions match TRBD1. CDR1 and CDR2 from the germline V gene are LNHDA and SQIVND (reference sequence). With V trimmed by 5 bases and J by 3 bases, 9 bases remained unmatched. The length of the CDR3 is 16 residues. The CDR3 DNA reads as TGTGCCAGTAGTCCCAGGGGGCGACTAAACAATCAGCCCCAGCATTTT. Translating gives CASSPRGRLNNQPQHF.

The chain uses TRBV9 and TRBJ2-1; D might be TRBD2 (5 bases). Germline lookup yields CDR1 SGDLS and CDR2 YYNGEE. Deletions cut 3 bases from V and 5 bases from J, with 15 bases between. The CDR3 has 15 amino acids. CDR3 coding DNA: TGTGCCAGCAGCGGAAGGACTCTAAGCAACAATGAGCAGTTCTTC. It codes for CASSGRTLSNNEQFF. The variable domain in full, completed from reference TRBV9 and TRBJ2-1, reads DSGVTQTPKHLITATGQRVTLRCSPRSGDLSVYWYQQSLDQGLQFLIQYYNGEERAKGNILERFSAQQFPDLHSELNLSSLELGDSALYFCASSGRTLSNNEQFFGPGTRLTVL.

This clone has just a few counts. This chain joins TRBV12-5 and TRBJ2-2, with TRBD2 matching over 10 bases. Germline CDR1 reads LGHNT; CDR2 reads FRNRAP. V was clipped by 7 bases and J by 9 bases; unmatched bases: 8. The CDR3 spans 14 residues. CDR3 nucleotide sequence: TGTGCTAGTGCCAATAGCGGGAGGTTTAGGGAGCTGTTTTTT. Residues: CASANSGRFRELFF.

Only a few counts were recorded for this clone. The rearrangement joins TRBV19 to TRBJ2-7, with 12 bases that match TRBD2. The germline V gene has CDR1 LNHDA and CDR2 SQIVND (reference sequence). V shed 5 bases, J shed 0 bases, and the junction held 2 bases outside the gene matches. The CDR3 is 15 amino acids. CDR3 amino acids: CASSLLAGGSYEQYF. CDR3 DNA: TGTGCCAGTAGTCTACTAGCGGGAGGCTCCTACGAGCAGTACTTC.

This clone was detected only once. The chain recombines TRBV6-4 with TRBJ1-6; no reliable D call. Germline V gene sequence: CDR1 MRHNA, CDR2 SNTAGT. This CDR3 has 17 amino acids. Trimming took 10 bases from V and 2 from J, leaving 21 bases between them. CDR3 bases: TGTGCCACCCGGCGGAGGCGGCCGACCCCCTATAATTCACCCCTCCACTTT. Residues: CATRRRRPTPYNSPLHF.

The sample holds one count of this clone. The J gene is TRBJ1-1, the V gene TRBV29-1; 7 nucleotides agree with TRBD1. Unmatched junction bases numbered 6, after V lost 3 bases and J lost 2 bases. Germline CDR1 and CDR2: SQVTM and ANQGSEA. This CDR3 is 14 amino acids long. The CDR3 loop reads CSVDWDRDNTEAFF. The CDR3 nucleotides are TGCAGCGTTGATTGGGACAGAGACAACACTGAAGCTTTCTTT.

This chain joins TRBV10-3 and TRBJ2-7; 7 bases match TRBD2. With V trimmed by 6 bases and J by 8 bases, 13 bases remained unmatched. The germline CDR1 and CDR2 sequences are ENHRY and SYGVKD. The CDR3 is 14 amino acids. Here the CDR3 reads CAIRLSGLLSKQYF. DNA of the CDR3: TGTGCCATCAGACTTAGCGGGCTCCTTAGTAAGCAGTACTTC.